This entry lists 5 T cell receptor beta chains sequenced from one sample in a study of tissue T cells after allogeneic stem cell transplantation. Time point here: mouse harvest day 7 after allogeneic transplant. Mouse grafts combined 10^7 T-cell-depleted bone marrow cells with 10^6 splenic CD5+ T cells. The data were produced by immunoSEQ multiplex PCR, yet TCRdb's version contains in-frame clones alone and is incomplete. The sample holds around 7,500 clones; 50% are singletons and the top ten take nearly 4%. Sequenced sample: gut tissue. The receptors originated from a female BALB/c mouse given C57BL/6 T cells with graft-versus-host disease after an allogeneic hematopoietic cell transplant.

Details on this clone: Gene names and germline match the mouse. The CDR3 goes on 1 residue after the read ends, and that part is filled in from the germline J gene. The chain links TRBV5 to TRBJ1-2; TRBD1 might be the D (5 bases). Germline V CDR1 and CDR2: LGHNA, YNLKQL (reference sequence). Trimming stripped 0 bases from V and 0 bases from J, with 8 bases between. CDR3 length: 15 residues. This CDR3 reads CASSQDRTTNSDYTF. The sequenced CDR3 bases are TGTGCCAGCAGCCAAGATCGGACAACAAACTCCGACTACACC.

For this clone: Each gene name is a mouse one. The read falls 1 residue short of the CDR3 end, and the missing part is taken from the germline J gene. V is TRBV26 and J is TRBJ2-5; D may be TRBD1 (6 bases). The CDR3 runs 13 residues. Trimming left V 2 bases short and J 6 bases short, with 9 bases between. The germline V gene encodes CDR1 KGHPV and CDR2 FQNQEV (reference sequence). CDR3 residues: CASSLPGEDTQYF. The covered CDR3 bases are TGTGCCAGCAGTCTGCCAGGGGAGGACACCCAGTAC. Supplemented by reference TRBV26 and TRBJ2-5, the full variable domain reads NSKVIQTPRYLVKGQGQKAKMRCIPEKGHPVVFWYQQNKNNEFKFLINFQNQEVLQQIDMTEKRFSAECPSNSPCSLEIQSSEAGDSALYLCASSLPGEDTQYFGPGTRLLVL.

As for this clone: Gene and germline names: mouse. The read finishes 1 residue shy of the CDR3 end, and the germline J gene is used to complete it. This chain connects TRBV26 to TRBJ1-1; D remains unclear. Germline values: CDR1 KGHPV, CDR2 FQNQEV (reference sequence). The CDR3 has 13 residues. V lost 4 bases to trimming and J lost 8 bases, with 14 bases between them. The CDR3 sequence: CASSPDKRLEVFF. Incomplete CDR3 DNA: TGTGCCAGCAGTCCAGACAAAAGGTTGGAAGTCTTC.

Turning to this clone: Mouse gene names and germline throughout. The read halts 1 residue ahead of the CDR3 end, with the missing end drawn from the germline J gene. V usage is TRBV23 and J usage is TRBJ2-3. Per the germline V gene, CDR1 is KGHTA and CDR2 is FQNQQP. This CDR3 spans 15 amino acids. The DNA read from the CDR3 is TGCTCCAGCAGCCGGGACCCATCTAGTGCAGAAACGCTGTAT. It encodes CSSSRDPSSAETLY. The complete CDR3 sequence is CSSSRDPSSAETLYF. Variable domain in full (rest from reference TRBV23 and TRBJ2-3): DAAVTQKPRYLIKMKGQEAEMKCIPEKGHTAVFWYQQKQSKELKFLIYFQNQQPLDQIDMVKERFSAVCPSSSLCSLGIRTCEAEDSALYLCSSSRDPSSAETLYFGSGTRLTVL.

About this clone itself: The genes and germline here are from mouse. Incomplete CDR3 DNA: TGTGCCAGCAGTCTCCAGGGGGGCACCGGGCAGCTCTAC. It specifies CASSLQGGTGQLY. From start to end, the CDR3 is CASSLQGGTGQLYF. The chain couples TRBV26 to TRBJ2-2, with TRBD1 as a possible D gene (7 bases). The read ends 1 residue shy of where the CDR3 ends; the end is completed using the germline J gene. The germline gives CDR1 KGHPV, CDR2 FQNQEV (reference sequence). The CDR3 is 14 residues long. Trimming took 3 bases from V and 4 from J, leaving 9 bases between them.